Presented here are 17 T cell receptor beta chains from one specimen sequenced in a study of blood T cell repertoires in COVID-19. The repertoire was sequenced with immunoSEQ multiplex PCR; TCRdb's copy has only in-frame clones and lacks some. The top ten clones hold less than 1% of a sample with about 110,000 clones, 65% to 75% of them seen once. Specimen: peripheral blood. These receptors originate from a human donor with acute or convalescent COVID-19. The donor label of this sample is uncertain.

This clone was picked up a small number of times. The chain couples TRBV30 to TRBJ1-5; D gene unclear. With 3 bases removed from V and 5 bases from J, the gap between germline ends came to 11 bases. The germline V gene encodes CDR1 GTSNPN and CDR2 SVGIG (reference sequence). This CDR3 spans 13 amino acids. CDR3: CAWSLGEHQPQHF. CDR3 bases: TGTGCCTGGAGCTTGGGAGAGCATCAGCCCCAGCATTTT.

This chain joins TRBV10-3 and TRBJ2-1; 7 bases agree with TRBD1. CDR1 and CDR2 (germline): ENHRY, SYGVKD. CDR3 length: 12 amino acids. V lost 11 bases, J lost 2 bases, and 3 bases stayed unmatched. CDR3 in amino acids: CASGQPYNEQFF. In DNA form, the CDR3 reads TGTGCCTCGGGACAGCCCTACAATGAGCAGTTCTTC.

This clone was found once. The V call is TRBV4-1, the J call TRBJ2-1, with TRBD1 identical over 7 bases. J was trimmed by 5 bases and V by 3 bases; bases with no gene match: 4. The CDR3 consists of 14 residues. Looked up from germline, CDR1 is MGHRA and CDR2 is YSYEKL. The chain's CDR3 is CASSHPGTDNEQFF. CDR3 sequence (DNA): TGCGCCAGCAGCCACCCCGGGACAGACAATGAGCAGTTCTTC.

The J gene is TRBJ2-7, the V gene TRBV7-2; 7 nucleotides line up with TRBD2. Germline values: CDR1 SGHTA, CDR2 FQGNSA. V dropped 5 bases and J dropped 0; count of bases not matched to a gene: 1. The CDR3 is 13 residues long. Here the CDR3 DNA reads TGTGCCAGCAGCAGGACTAGCTCCTACGAGCAGTACGTC. This translates into CASSRTSSYEQYV.

The chain uses TRBV9 and TRBJ1-5, with D possibly being TRBD1 (5 bases). Trimming removed 0 bases at V and 5 bases at J, with 9 bases between. The germline V gene has CDR1 SGDLS and CDR2 YYNGEE. This CDR3 is 14 amino acids long. The CDR3 nucleotides are TGTGCCAGCAGCGTAGAGATAGGGGATCAGCCCCAGCATTTT. Residues: CASSVEIGDQPQHF.

This chain uses TRBV4-1 with TRBJ1-1; D gene ambiguous. Between the trimmed V and J ends, which lost 1 base and 4 bases, there was a span of 10 bases. Looked up from germline, CDR1 is MGHRA and CDR2 is YSYEKL. The CDR3 extends over 14 amino acids. The CDR3 region has the DNA TGCGCCAGCAGCCAAGTTCGGGATCTCACTGAAGCTTTCTTT. This codes for CASSQVRDLTEAFF.

This clone has more than one count but fewer than ten. This chain uses TRBV3-1 (or the pseudogene TRBV3-2) with TRBJ2-7; 8 positions match TRBD2. Germline-derived CDR1 and CDR2 are LGHDT and YNNKEL (reference sequence). There are 14 residues in the CDR3. After removal of 5 bases from V and 7 bases from J, the junction contained 10 bases not matched to a gene. The CDR3 reads CASSSRSGGGEQYF. Written as DNA, the CDR3 is TGTGCCAGCAGCTCCCGGTCCGGGGGGGGAGAGCAGTACTTC.

The chain recombines TRBV20-1 with TRBJ1-2; D not certain. CDR1 is DFQATT, CDR2 SNEGSKA, per germline (reference sequence). The CDR3 totals 12 residues. V lost 3 bases, J lost 2 bases, and 7 bases lay in between. CDR3 protein: CSASTANYGYTF. In DNA form, the CDR3 reads TGCAGTGCTAGTACAGCAAACTATGGCTACACCTTC.

The chain joins TRBV6-5 to TRBJ2-3, with D unresolved. The V gene's germline CDR1 is MNHEY and CDR2 SVGAGI. The CDR3 is 14 amino acids. The germline V and J ends were trimmed by 2 bases and 5 bases, with 11 bases remaining between them. The CDR3 is CASSYKPGGDTQYF. CDR3 DNA: TGTGCCAGCAGTTACAAGCCGGGTGGAGATACGCAGTATTTT.

The gene calls are TRBV3-1 (or the pseudogene TRBV3-2) and TRBJ1-1, with D maybe TRBD1 (5 bases). CDR3 length: 13 residues. V lost 4 bases, J lost 2 bases, and 8 bases lay in between. Germline CDR1 reads LGHDT; CDR2 reads YNNKEL (reference sequence). Here the CDR3 DNA reads TGTGCCAGCAGCCCAAGGGGAAACACTGAAGCTTTCTTT. This sequence encodes CASSPRGNTEAFF.

The chain has TRBV7-2 and TRBJ1-6; D possibly corresponds to TRBD1 (6 bases). Trimming stripped 3 bases from V and 9 bases from J, with 9 bases between. Germline V gives CDR1 SGHTA, CDR2 FQGNSA. The CDR3 is 13 residues long. As DNA, the CDR3 is TGTGCCAGCAGCTTTACAGGGAGTTCACCCCTCCACTTT. Its translation: CASSFTGSSPLHF.

The chain links TRBV5-1 to TRBJ1-3, with D unresolved. The CDR3 runs to 14 residues. The V end was cut by 0 bases, the J end by 0 bases, with 4 bases between. Germline values: CDR1 SGHRS, CDR2 YFSETQ. The CDR3 loop reads CASSLDGSGNTIYF. Written as DNA, the CDR3 is TGCGCCAGCAGCTTGGACGGCTCTGGAAACACCATATATTTT.

This chain links TRBV24-1 with TRBJ1-5; D unresolved. The CDR3 runs 13 residues. Looked up from germline, CDR1 is KGHDR and CDR2 is SFDVKD. V was shortened by 0 bases and J by 6 bases, with 5 bases between the two germline ends. CDR3 in amino acids: CATSDLTGQPQHF. The CDR3 nucleotides are TGTGCCACCAGTGATTTGACGGGTCAGCCCCAGCATTTT.

This chain's CDR3 is CASSYNDQPQHF. The CDR3 nucleotides are TGTGCCAGCAGCTACAACGATCAGCCCCAGCATTTT. The chain has TRBV7-9 and TRBJ1-5; D uncertain. The CDR3 sequence is 12 residues long. CDR1 and CDR2 from the germline V gene are SEHNR and FQNEAQ (reference sequence). With 4 bases removed from V and 5 bases from J, the gap between germline ends came to 6 bases.

This chain uses TRBV7-9 with TRBJ1-1; no clear D gene. The germline gives CDR1 SEHNR, CDR2 FQNEAQ (reference sequence). Trimming took off 5 bases at V and 0 bases at J, with 13 bases between the two ends. The CDR3 contains 15 residues. CDR3 in DNA: TGTGCCAGCAGCCCCCATTCCGGGATGAACACTGAAGCTTTCTTT. Encoded protein: CASSPHSGMNTEAFF.

The rearrangement links TRBV7-2 to TRBJ2-7, with 13 bases aligning to TRBD2. After removal of 2 bases from V and 4 bases from J, the junction contained 11 bases not matched to a gene. The germline V gene has CDR1 SGHTA and CDR2 FQGNSA. CDR3 length: 18 amino acids. This CDR3 is CASSLWGSGLAGYYEQYF. The CDR3 DNA sequence: TGTGCCAGCAGCTTATGGGGTTCGGGACTAGCGGGGTATTACGAGCAGTACTTC. Filled out from reference TRBV7-2 and TRBJ2-7, the complete variable domain reads GAGVSQSPSNKVTEKGKDVELRCDPISGHTALYWYRQSLGQGLEFLIYFQGNSAPDKSGLPSDRFSAERTGGSVSTLTIQRTQQEDSAVYLCASSLWGSGLAGYYEQYFGPGTRLTVT.

As regards this clone: Other DNA sequences in the sample encode the same CDR3. The chain couples TRBV5-1 to TRBJ2-1; 8 bases fit TRBD1. CDR1 and CDR2 (germline): SGHRS, YFSETQ. Germline trimming cut 1 base from V and 3 bases from J; bases unmatched to any gene: 0. The CDR3 is made up of 14 amino acids. The CDR3 DNA reads TGCGCCAGCAGCTTGACAGGGGGCTACAATGAGCAGTTCTTC. Encoded protein: CASSLTGGYNEQFF.